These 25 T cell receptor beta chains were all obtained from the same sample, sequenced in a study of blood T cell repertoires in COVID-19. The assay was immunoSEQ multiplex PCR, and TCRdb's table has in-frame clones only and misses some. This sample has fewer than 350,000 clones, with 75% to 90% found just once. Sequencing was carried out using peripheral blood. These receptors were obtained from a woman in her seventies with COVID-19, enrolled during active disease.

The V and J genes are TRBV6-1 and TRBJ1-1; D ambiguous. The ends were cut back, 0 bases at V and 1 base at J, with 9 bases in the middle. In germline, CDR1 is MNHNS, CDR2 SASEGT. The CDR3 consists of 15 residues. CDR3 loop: CASSEAWGGNTEAFF. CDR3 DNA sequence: TGTGCCAGCAGTGAAGCATGGGGAGGGAACACTGAAGCTTTCTTT.

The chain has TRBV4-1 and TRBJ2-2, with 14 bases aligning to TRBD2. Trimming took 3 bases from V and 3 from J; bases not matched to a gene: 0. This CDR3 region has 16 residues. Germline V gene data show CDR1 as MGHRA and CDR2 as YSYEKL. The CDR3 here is CASSQGLAGDTGELFF. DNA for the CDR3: TGCGCCAGCAGCCAGGGACTAGCGGGGGACACCGGGGAGCTGTTTTTT.

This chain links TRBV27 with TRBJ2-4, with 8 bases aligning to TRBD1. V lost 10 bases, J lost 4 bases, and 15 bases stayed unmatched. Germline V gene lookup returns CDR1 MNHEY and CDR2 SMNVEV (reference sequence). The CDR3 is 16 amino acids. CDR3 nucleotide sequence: TGTGCCAACCCCTTAACCGTAAGACAGGGGAAAAACATTCAGTACTTC. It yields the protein CANPLTVRQGKNIQYF.

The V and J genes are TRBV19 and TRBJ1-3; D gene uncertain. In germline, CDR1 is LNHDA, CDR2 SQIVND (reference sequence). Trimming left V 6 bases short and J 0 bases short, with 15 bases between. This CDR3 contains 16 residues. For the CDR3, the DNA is TGTGCCAGTAGGAGGGCACAGTTAAACTCTGGAAACACCATATATTTT. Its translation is CASRRAQLNSGNTIYF.

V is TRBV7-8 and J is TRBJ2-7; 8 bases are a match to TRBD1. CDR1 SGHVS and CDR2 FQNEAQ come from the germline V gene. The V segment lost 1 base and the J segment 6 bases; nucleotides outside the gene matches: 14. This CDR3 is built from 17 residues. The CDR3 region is CASSLGSRAGGLREQYF. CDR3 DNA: TGTGCCAGCAGCTTAGGTTCGAGGGCAGGGGGCCTCCGCGAGCAGTACTTC.

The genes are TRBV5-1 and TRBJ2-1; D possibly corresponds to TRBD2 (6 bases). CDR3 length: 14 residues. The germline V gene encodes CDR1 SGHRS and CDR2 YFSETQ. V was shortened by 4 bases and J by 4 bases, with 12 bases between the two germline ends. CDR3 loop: CASSPGGPYNEQFF. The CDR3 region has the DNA TGCGCCAGCAGCCCCGGGGGACCTTACAATGAGCAGTTCTTC.

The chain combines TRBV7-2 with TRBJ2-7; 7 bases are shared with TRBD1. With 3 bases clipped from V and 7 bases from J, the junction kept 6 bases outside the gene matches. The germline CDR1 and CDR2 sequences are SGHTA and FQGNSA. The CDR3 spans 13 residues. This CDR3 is CASSFDRVGEQYF. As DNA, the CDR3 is TGTGCCAGCAGCTTCGACAGGGTGGGGGAGCAGTACTTC.

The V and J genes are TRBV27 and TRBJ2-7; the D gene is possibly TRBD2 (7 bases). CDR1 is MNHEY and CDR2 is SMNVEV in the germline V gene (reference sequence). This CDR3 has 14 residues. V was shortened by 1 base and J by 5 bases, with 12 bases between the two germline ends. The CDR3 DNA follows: TGTGCCAGCAGTTTATTTACGGGGGGCGACGAGCAGTACTTC. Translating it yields CASSLFTGGDEQYF.

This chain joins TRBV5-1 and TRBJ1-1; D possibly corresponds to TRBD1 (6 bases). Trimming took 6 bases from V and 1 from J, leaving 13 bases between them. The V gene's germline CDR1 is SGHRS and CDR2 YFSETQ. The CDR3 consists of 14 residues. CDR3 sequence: CASNGGGGNTEAFF. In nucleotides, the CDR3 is TGCGCCAGCAACGGGGGAGGGGGGAACACTGAAGCTTTCTTT.

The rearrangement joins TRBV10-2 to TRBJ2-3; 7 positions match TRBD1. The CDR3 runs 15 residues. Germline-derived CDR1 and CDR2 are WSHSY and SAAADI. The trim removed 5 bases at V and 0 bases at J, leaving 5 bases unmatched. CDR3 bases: TGCGCCAGCAGTACAGGACAGGTTAGCACAGATACGCAGTATTTT. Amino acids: CASSTGQVSTDTQYF.

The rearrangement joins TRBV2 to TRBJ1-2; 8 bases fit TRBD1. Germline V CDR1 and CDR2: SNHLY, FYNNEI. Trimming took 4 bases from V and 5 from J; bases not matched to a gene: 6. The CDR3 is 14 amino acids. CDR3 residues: CASSGGQALYGYTF. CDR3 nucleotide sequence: TGTGCCAGCAGTGGGGGACAGGCACTATATGGCTACACCTTC.

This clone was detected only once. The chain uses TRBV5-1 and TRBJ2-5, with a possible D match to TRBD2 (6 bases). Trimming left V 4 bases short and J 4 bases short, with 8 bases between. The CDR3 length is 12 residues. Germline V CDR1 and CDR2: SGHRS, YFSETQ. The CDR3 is CASSRGAETQYF. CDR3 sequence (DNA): TGCGCCAGCAGCCGCGGGGCAGAGACCCAGTACTTC.

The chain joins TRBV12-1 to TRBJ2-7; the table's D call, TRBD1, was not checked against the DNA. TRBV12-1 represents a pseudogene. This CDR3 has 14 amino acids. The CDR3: CASSPRDRPYEQYF. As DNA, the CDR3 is TGTGCCAGCAGCCCCCGGGACAGACCCTACGAGCAGTACTTC.

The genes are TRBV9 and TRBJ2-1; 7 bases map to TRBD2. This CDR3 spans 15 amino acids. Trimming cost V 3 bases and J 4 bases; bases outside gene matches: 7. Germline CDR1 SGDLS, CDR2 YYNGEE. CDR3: CASSGDPGGYNEQFF. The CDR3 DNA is TGTGCCAGCAGCGGAGACCCGGGGGGTTACAATGAGCAGTTCTTC.

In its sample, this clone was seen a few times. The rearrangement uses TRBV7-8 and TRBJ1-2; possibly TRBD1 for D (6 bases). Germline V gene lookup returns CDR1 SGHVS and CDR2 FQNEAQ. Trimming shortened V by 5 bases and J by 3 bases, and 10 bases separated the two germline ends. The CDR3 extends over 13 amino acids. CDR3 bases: TGTGCCAGCAGCCGGGACAAATACTATGGCTACACCTTC. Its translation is CASSRDKYYGYTF.

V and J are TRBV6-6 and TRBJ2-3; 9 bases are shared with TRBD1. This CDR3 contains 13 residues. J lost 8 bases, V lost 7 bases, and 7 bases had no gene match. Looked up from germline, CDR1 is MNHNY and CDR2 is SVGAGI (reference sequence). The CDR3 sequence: CASTPQGAPTQYF. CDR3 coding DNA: TGTGCCAGCACCCCACAGGGGGCGCCTACGCAGTATTTT.

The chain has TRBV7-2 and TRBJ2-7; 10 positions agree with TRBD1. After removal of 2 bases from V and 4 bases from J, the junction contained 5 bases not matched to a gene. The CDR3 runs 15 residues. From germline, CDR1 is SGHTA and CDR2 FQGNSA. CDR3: CASSLRRGQGYEQYF. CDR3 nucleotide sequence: TGTGCCAGCAGCTTAAGGAGGGGACAGGGGTACGAGCAGTACTTC. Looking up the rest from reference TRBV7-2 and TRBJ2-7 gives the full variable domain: GAGVSQSPSNKVTEKGKDVELRCDPISGHTALYWYRQSLGQGLEFLIYFQGNSAPDKSGLPSDRFSAERTGGSVSTLTIQRTQQEDSAVYLCASSLRRGQGYEQYFGPGTRLTVT.

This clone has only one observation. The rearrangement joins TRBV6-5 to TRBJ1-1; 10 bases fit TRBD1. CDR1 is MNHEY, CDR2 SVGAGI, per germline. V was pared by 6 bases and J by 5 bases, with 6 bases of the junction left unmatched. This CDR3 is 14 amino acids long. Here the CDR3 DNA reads TGTGCCAGCAGGGGGACAGGGGAAGGGACTGAAGCTTTCTTT. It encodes CASRGTGEGTEAFF.

In DNA, the CDR3 is TGCGCCAGCAGCCGAGCAAGGGGGGAGCAGTTCTTC. Its translation is CASSRARGEQFF. The genes are TRBV4-3 and TRBJ2-1; D might be TRBD1 (6 bases). The V end lost 4 bases, the J end lost 10 bases, and 11 bases lay between the germline ends. The CDR3 consists of 12 residues. From germline, CDR1 is LGHNA and CDR2 YSLEER.

CDR3 bases: TGTGCCAGCAGCTTATGGACAGGGTATGGCTATGGCTACACCTTC. Amino acids: CASSLWTGYGYGYTF. This chain connects TRBV7-9 to TRBJ1-2; 8 nucleotides align to TRBD1. This CDR3 has 15 residues. V dropped 2 bases and J dropped 4; count of bases not matched to a gene: 6. Germline assignment: CDR1 SEHNR and CDR2 FQNEAQ (reference sequence).

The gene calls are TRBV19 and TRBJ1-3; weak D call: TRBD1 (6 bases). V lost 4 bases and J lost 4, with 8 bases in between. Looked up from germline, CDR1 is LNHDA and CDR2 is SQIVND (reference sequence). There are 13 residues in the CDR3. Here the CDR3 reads CASSTGQGNTIYF. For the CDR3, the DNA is TGTGCCAGTAGTACTGGACAGGGAAACACCATATATTTT.

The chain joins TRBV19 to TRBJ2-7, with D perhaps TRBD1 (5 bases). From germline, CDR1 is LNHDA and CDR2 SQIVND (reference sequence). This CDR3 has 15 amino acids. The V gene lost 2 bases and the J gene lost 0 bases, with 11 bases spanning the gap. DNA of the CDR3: TGTGCCAGTAGTATAAGGGTAGACAGCTCCTACGAGCAGTACTTC. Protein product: CASSIRVDSSYEQYF.

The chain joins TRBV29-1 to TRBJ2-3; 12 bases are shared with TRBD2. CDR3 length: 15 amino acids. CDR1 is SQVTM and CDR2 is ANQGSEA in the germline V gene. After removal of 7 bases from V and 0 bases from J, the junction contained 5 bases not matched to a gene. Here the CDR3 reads CSGIGLAGSTDTQYF. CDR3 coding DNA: TGCAGCGGGATCGGACTAGCGGGGAGCACAGATACGCAGTATTTT.

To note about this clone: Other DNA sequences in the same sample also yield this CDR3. This CDR3 reads CASSPGQGNYGYTF. DNA of the CDR3: TGTGCCAGCTCCCCGGGACAGGGTAACTATGGCTACACCTTC. This chain connects TRBV19 to TRBJ1-2, with TRBD1 matching 9 bases. The CDR3 is 14 residues long. V lost 9 bases and J lost 1; bases outside the gene matches: 6. Germline CDR1 LNHDA, CDR2 SQIVND (reference sequence).

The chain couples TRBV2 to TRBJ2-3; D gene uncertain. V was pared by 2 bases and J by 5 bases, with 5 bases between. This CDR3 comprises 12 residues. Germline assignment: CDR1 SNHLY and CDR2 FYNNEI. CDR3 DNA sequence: TGTGCCAGCAGTGAACTTGTAGATACGCAGTATTTT. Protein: CASSELVDTQYF. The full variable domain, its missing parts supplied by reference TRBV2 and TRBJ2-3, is EPEVTQTPSHQVTQMGQEVILRCVPISNHLYFYWYRQILGQKVEFLVSFYNNEISEKSEIFDDQFSVERPDGSNFTLKIRSTKLEDSAMYFCASSELVDTQYFGPGTRLTVL.